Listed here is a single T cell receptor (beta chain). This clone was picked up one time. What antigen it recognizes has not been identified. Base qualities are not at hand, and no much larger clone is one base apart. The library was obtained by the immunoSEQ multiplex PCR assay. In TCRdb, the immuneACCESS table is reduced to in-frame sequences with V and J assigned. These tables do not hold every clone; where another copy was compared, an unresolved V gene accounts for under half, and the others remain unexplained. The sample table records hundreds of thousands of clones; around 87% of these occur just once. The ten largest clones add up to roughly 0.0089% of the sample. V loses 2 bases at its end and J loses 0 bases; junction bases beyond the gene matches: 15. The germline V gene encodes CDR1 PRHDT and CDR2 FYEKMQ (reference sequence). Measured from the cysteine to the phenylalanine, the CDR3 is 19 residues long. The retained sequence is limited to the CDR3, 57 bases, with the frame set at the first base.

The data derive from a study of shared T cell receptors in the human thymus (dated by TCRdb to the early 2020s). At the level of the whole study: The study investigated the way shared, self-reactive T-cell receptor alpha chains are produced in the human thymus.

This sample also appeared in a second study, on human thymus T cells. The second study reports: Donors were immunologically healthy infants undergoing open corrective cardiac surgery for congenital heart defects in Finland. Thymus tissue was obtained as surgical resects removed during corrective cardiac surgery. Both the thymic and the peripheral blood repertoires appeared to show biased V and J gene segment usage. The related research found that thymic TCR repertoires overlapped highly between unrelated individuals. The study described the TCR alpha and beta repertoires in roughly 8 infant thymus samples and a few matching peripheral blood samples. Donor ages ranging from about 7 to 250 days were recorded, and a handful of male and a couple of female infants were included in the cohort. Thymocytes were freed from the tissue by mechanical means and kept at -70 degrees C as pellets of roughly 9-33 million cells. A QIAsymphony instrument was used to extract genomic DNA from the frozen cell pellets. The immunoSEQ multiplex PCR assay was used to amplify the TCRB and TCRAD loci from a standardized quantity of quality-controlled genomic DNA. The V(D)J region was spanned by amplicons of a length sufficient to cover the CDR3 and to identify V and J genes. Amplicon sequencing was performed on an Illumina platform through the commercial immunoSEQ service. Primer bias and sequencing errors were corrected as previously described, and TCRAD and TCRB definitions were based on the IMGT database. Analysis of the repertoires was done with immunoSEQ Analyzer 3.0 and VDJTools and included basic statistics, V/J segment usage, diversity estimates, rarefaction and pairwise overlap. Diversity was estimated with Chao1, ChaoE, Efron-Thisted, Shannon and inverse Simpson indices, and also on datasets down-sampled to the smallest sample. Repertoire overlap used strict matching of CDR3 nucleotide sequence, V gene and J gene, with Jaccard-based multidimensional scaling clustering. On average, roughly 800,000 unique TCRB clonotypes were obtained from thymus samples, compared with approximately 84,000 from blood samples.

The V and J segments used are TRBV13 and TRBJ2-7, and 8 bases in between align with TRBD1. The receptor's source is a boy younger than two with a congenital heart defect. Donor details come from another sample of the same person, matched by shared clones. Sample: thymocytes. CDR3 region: CASSLRRTSPTGDSYEQYF. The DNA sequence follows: TGTGCCAGCAGCTTACGCAGGACTTCACCGACAGGGGACTCCTACGAGCAGTACTTC.